This entry describes one T cell receptor (beta chain). The data derive from a study of beta chain features in type 1 diabetes. Sequenced material consisted of expressed TCRB transcripts (all of the isolated RNA was reverse transcribed). Naive, central memory and regulatory T cell samples averaged roughly 3.4 million immunoSEQ reads each. TCRdb's copy holds only in-frame clones and misses some; the assay was immunoSEQ multiplex PCR. Here the sample spans roughly 150,000 clones, over 8.5% being singletons. The CDR3 length is 14 residues. Germline V gives CDR1 KGHSH, CDR2 LQKENI. Trimming removed 5 bases at V and 4 bases at J, with 13 bases between.

Sequenced: central memory CD4+ T cells from blood. The sequence was obtained from a man younger than 35 in good health. This chain links TRBV18 with TRBJ2-3; possibly TRBD1 or TRBD2 for D (5 bases each). CDR3 region: CASSDTLGADTQYF. DNA for the CDR3: TGTGCCAGCTCAGACACCCTGGGGGCAGATACGCAGTATTTT.